The clone carrying this TCR beta chain was counted a few times. Its cognate antigen is unknown. TCRdb keeps only in-frame clones here, not all; method: immunoSEQ multiplex PCR. This table has about 110,000 clones, around 84% appearing once. The entry originates in a study of T cell responses to AZD1222 COVID-19 vaccine. Study-wide findings and caveats: Dominant CD4 TCR responses targeted spike regions 160-218 and 743-854.

V was clipped by 11 bases and J by 8 bases, with 21 bases between them. Germline-derived CDR1 and CDR2 are MNHEY and SVGAGI. This CDR3 is 13 amino acids long. Sequenced material: peripheral blood, taken on day 0 of AZD1222 vaccination. The rearrangement links TRBV6-5 to TRBJ1-2; D might be TRBD1 (6 bases). The clonotype comes from an adult in good health. The CDR3 here is CAFRRAVGGGYTF. The CDR3 DNA reads TGTGCCTTTCGTCGGGCAGTCGGGGGCGGCTACACCTTC.